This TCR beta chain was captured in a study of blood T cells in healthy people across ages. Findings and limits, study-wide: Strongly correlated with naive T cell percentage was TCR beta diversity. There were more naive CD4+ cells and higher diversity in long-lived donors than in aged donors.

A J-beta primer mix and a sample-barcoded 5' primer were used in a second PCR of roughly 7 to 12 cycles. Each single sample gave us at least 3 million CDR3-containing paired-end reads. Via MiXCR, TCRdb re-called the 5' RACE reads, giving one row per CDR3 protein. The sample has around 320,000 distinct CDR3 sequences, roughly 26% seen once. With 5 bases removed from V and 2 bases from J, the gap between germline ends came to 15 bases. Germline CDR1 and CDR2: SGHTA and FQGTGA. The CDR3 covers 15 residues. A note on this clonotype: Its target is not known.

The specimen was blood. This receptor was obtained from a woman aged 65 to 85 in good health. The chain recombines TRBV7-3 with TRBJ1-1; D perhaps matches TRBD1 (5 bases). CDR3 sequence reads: CASSPAPTVNTEAFF. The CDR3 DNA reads TGTGCCAGCAGCCCAGCTCCGACAGTTAACACTGAAGCTTTCTTT.